One sample yielded the 9 T cell receptor beta chains listed below, sequenced in a study of Ad26.COV2.S vaccination and SARS-CoV-2 variants. Here immunoSEQ multiplex PCR was the method, and the copy in TCRdb shows in-frame clones only, minus some. The table lists hundreds of thousands of clones, roughly 84% of them singletons, with about 3.3% in the top ten. The treatment is: some 19 received Ad26.COV2.S at low or high dose, single or two shots; 5 received placebo; per-sample allocation not given. Vaccine and placebo recipients were sampled on day 63 after the first injection. Sequenced material: peripheral blood, taken in a trial of Ad26.COV2.S vaccine versus placebo. These TCRs come from a person between 18 and 59 years old who received the Ad26.COV2.S COVID-19 vaccine or a placebo.

The chain joins TRBV27 to TRBJ1-1; a weak D match, TRBD1 (6 bases). The CDR3 runs to 17 residues. Germline V gives CDR1 MNHEY, CDR2 SMNVEV (reference sequence). Trimming left V 3 bases short and J 5 bases short, with 22 bases between. The chain's CDR3 is CASSLRQGRGRRTEAFF. The CDR3 DNA is TGTGCCAGCAGTTTGCGGCAGGGGAGGGGGAGGCGGACTGAAGCTTTCTTT.

This sequence joins TRBV3-1 (or the pseudogene TRBV3-2) and TRBJ2-1; either TRBD1 or TRBD2 may supply D (5 bases each). The CDR3 has 14 residues. The germline V gene has CDR1 LGHDT and CDR2 YNNKEL (reference sequence). Trimming shortened V by 1 base and J by 3 bases, and 7 bases separated the two germline ends. The CDR3 protein is CASSQGDGYNEQFF. CDR3 DNA sequence: TGTGCCAGCAGCCAAGGGGACGGCTACAATGAGCAGTTCTTC.

The chain links TRBV5-1 to TRBJ2-2; D is unresolved. The germline CDR1 and CDR2 sequences are SGHRS and YFSETQ. The CDR3 is 14 amino acids. Trimming took 7 bases from V and 1 from J, leaving 11 bases between them. CDR3: CASRTAMNTGELFF. As DNA, the CDR3 is TGCGCCAGCCGAACAGCGATGAACACCGGGGAGCTGTTTTTT.

The genes are TRBV19 and TRBJ2-7, with 7 bases aligning to TRBD2. The CDR3 is 16 amino acids. V shed 4 bases and J 1 base; nucleotides not matched to a gene: 10. Germline V gene data show CDR1 as LNHDA and CDR2 as SQIVND (reference sequence). The CDR3 DNA reads TGTGCCAGTAGTAATCGTGGAGCGGGGCCGTCCTACGAGCAGTACTTC. Translating it yields CASSNRGAGPSYEQYF.

The V call is TRBV12-3 or TRBV12-4, the J call TRBJ2-7; D uncertain. The CDR3 consists of 11 residues. Trimming took off 1 base at V and 6 bases at J, with 4 bases between the two ends. CDR3 protein: CASSLEAEQYF. In DNA form, the CDR3 reads TGTGCCAGCAGTTTAGAGGCCGAGCAGTACTTC.

The rearrangement uses TRBV3-1 (or the pseudogene TRBV3-2) and TRBJ1-1; D uncertain. Germline lookup yields CDR1 LGHDT and CDR2 YNNKEL (reference sequence). V was cut by 1 base and J by 0 bases, with 12 bases left in between. The CDR3 is made up of 16 amino acids. The CDR3 reads CASSQAPDPVNTEAFF. The CDR3 region has the DNA TGTGCCAGCAGCCAAGCGCCAGACCCGGTGAACACTGAAGCTTTCTTT.

V usage is TRBV7-2 and J usage is TRBJ2-3; a possible D gene is TRBD2 (7 bases). CDR1 and CDR2 (germline): SGHTA, FQGNSA. V was pared by 2 bases and J by 4 bases, with 13 bases between. CDR3 size: 15 residues. The CDR3 DNA reads as TGTGCCAGCAGCTTACGCGGGGGCGGGCCAGATACGCAGTATTTT. The encoded protein is CASSLRGGGPDTQYF. Variable domain in full (rest from reference TRBV7-2 and TRBJ2-3): GAGVSQSPSNKVTEKGKDVELRCDPISGHTALYWYRQSLGQGLEFLIYFQGNSAPDKSGLPSDRFSAERTGGSVSTLTIQRTQQEDSAVYLCASSLRGGGPDTQYFGPGTRLTVL.

This chain connects TRBV6-2 or TRBV6-3 to TRBJ1-5, with unresolved D. The V end lost 0 bases, the J end lost 2 bases, and 20 bases lay between the germline ends. This CDR3 has 19 residues. The V gene's germline CDR1 is MNHEY and CDR2 SVGEGT. In DNA form, the CDR3 reads TGTGCCAGCAGTTACTCTACGGGAAAGGCCTCCGCGGGCAATCAGCCCCAGCATTTT. This gives the protein CASSYSTGKASAGNQPQHF.

The chain has TRBV3-1 (or the pseudogene TRBV3-2) and TRBJ1-1; D not certain. This CDR3 has 16 residues. With 0 bases removed from V and 2 bases from J, the gap between germline ends came to 13 bases. In germline, CDR1 is LGHDT, CDR2 YNNKEL (reference sequence). The CDR3 DNA is TGTGCCAGCAGCCAAGAACTAGGCAGCCTAAACACTGAAGCTTTCTTT. Encoded protein: CASSQELGSLNTEAFF.